This TCR beta chain emerged from a study of neurological immune-mediated disorders. Broader study findings: Phylogenetic grouping assigned the repertoires of 18 of 34 multiple sclerosis patients to a single related-CDR3 cluster, representing a possible signature. The level of TCR clonal expansion was highest in patients with HTLV-1-associated myelopathy and lowest in multiple sclerosis, where it fell below the level seen in healthy controls.

In every sequencing run, more than 180 million TCR-beta sequences were generated from 15-18 subjects. TCRdb re-derived calls from the 5' RACE reads in MiXCR, one entry per CDR3 protein. The data contain 71,000 or so distinct CDR3 sequences, 4.5% to 6.5% of them singletons. Regarding this clonotype: Antigen unknown.

Trimming cost V 5 bases and J 3 bases; bases outside gene matches: 7. CDR1 is MDHEN and CDR2 is SYDVKM in the germline V gene. The CDR3 has 16 amino acids. It was from 2 million PBMCs stored at -80 C that the unsorted libraries were obtained. This TCR was sampled from a woman in her twenties or thirties with multiple sclerosis. V usage is TRBV28 and J usage is TRBJ2-1; 10 nucleotides align to TRBD2. The sample was PBMCs. CDR3 in amino acids: CASSPQLAGIYNEQFF. The CDR3 region has the DNA TGTGCCAGCAGTCCACAACTAGCGGGGATCTACAATGAGCAGTTCTTC.